The entry that follows covers one T cell receptor beta chain sequence. Its antigen remains unknown. Little can be read into the size of this beta chain, an off-target read in a library designed for alpha chains. The time point denotes: sample taken at primary tumor resection. Samples were obtained from 70 or so donors, all untreated early-stage non-small cell lung cancer patients. The CDR3 extends over 12 amino acids. The V end lost 6 bases, the J end lost 2 bases, and 6 bases lay between the germline ends. Germline-derived CDR1 and CDR2 are SGHAT and FQNNGV. This entry belongs to a study of spatial heterogeneity in lung cancer. Study results and caveats: In tumors, expanded intratumoral alpha and beta TCR counts tracked mutation counts.

A single record per CDR3 protein comes from TCRdb applying MiXCR to the 5' RACE reads. This repertoire shows roughly 200 distinct CDR3 sequences, approximately 40% found once; its top ten account for 43%. Sequences were derived from lung tumor tissue, sampled at surgery. This TCR was sampled from a male donor with early-stage non-small cell lung cancer. The chain uses TRBV11-2 and TRBJ2-3; D unclear. This CDR3 is CASRLVTDTQYF. The DNA of the CDR3 is TGTGCCAGCAGGTTGGTCACAGATACGCAGTATTTT.